This TCR beta chain appears in the sequencing data of a study of T cell responses to AZD1222 COVID-19 vaccine. The study's findings and limits: Females made up more of the donors, who were largely white British, and clonal diversity may have come out too low. Along spike, vaccine-associated CD4 TCRs were found throughout, with dominance at 160-218 and 743-854. Nearly half of spike-specific TCRs reportedly target variant regions that are unmutated in the B.1.351 and B.1.1.7 variants.

Germline values: CDR1 DFQATT, CDR2 SNEGSKA (reference sequence). The length of the CDR3 is 10 residues. V was trimmed by 4 bases and J by 4 bases, leaving 5 bases between them. Profiled with immunoSEQ multiplex PCR; TCRdb holds only in-frame clones, not every one. The data hold about 180,000 clones, with around 89% observed a single time. About this clone itself: The antigen remains unidentified.

The sequence derives from an adult who received the AZD1222 COVID-19 vaccine. Sample: peripheral blood, taken 28 days after the second AZD1222 dose. J is TRBJ2-7 and V is TRBV20-1; no clear D. CDR3 protein: CSAKGYEQYF. CDR3 nucleotide sequence: TGCAGTGCTAAAGGATACGAGCAGTACTTC.